Listed below are T cell receptor beta chains from one sample, sequenced in a study of T cells after yellow fever vaccination. MiXCR was run by TCRdb on the 5' RACE reads, yielding one entry per CDR3 protein. The table records over 120,000 distinct CDR3 sequences, 6.6% of them present only once. The sample was CD4+ T cells sorted from PBMCs, taken 10 days after the yellow fever booster vaccination. The receptors were gathered from a man younger than 45 who received the YFV17D yellow fever vaccine. The CDR3 runs from the conserved cysteine through the conserved F or W. A D gene is named only where the DNA matches it firmly. Clone size is stated in some rows and not others, as once, few, many or a class when expanded.

clone_size,v_call,d_call,j_call,cdr3_nt,cdr3_aa
many,TRBV7-2,-,TRBJ2-7,TGTGCCAGCACGCTACAGCTAACCCGGCCCTACGAGCAGTACTTC,CASTLQLTRPYEQYF
many,TRBV11-2,-,TRBJ2-3,TGTGCCAGCAGCTTAAAGGGGGGCGGGACTTGGGGCACAGATACGCAGTATTTT,CASSLKGGGTWGTDTQYF
many,TRBV7-2,TRBD2,TRBJ2-7,TGTGCCAGCAGCTCTGGACTAGCGGGAGGCGAGTACTTC,CASSSGLAGGEYF
many,TRBV29-1,-,TRBJ2-5,TGCAGCGTTGGAAACGGCGTGTACCAAGAGACCCAGTACTTC,CSVGNGVYQETQYF
many,TRBV19,-,TRBJ2-1,TGTGCCAGTAGTGCTCTCCTTAGAAGACGGTTCAATGAGCAGTTCTTC,CASSALLRRRFNEQFF
many,TRBV7-9,-,TRBJ2-7,TGTGCCAGCAGCATGGATCTTTTGGGACCCACTTCTTTAGAGCAGTACTTC,CASSMDLLGPTSLEQYF
-,TRBV6-5,TRBD2,TRBJ2-7,TGTGCCAGCAGTTACTCGGCCGGTGCTAGCGGGAGCTACGAGCAGTACTTC,CASSYSAGASGSYEQYF
many,TRBV20-1,-,TRBJ2-2,TGCAGTGCTGAGGGGGCAGCGGGAGACGGCACCGGGGAGCTGTTTTTT,CSAEGAAGDGTGELFF
many,TRBV15,-,TRBJ2-4,TGTGCCACCAGCAGAGACGAGGGTTATCGAGGCATTCAGTACTTC,CATSRDEGYRGIQYF
-,TRBV28,TRBD2,TRBJ2-3,TGTGCCAGCCATAGCGGGGGGGGAACAGATACGCAGTATTTT,CASHSGGGTDTQYF
few,TRBV30,TRBD1,TRBJ2-6,TGTGCCTGGAGTAGGACAGGGAAACACAACGTCCTGACTTTC,CAWSRTGKHNVLTF
many,TRBV18,-,TRBJ2-7,TGTGCCAGCTCACCACGTCAAGGGGACGAGCAGTACTTC,CASSPRQGDEQYF
many,TRBV5-8,-,TRBJ1-1,TGTGCCAGCAGCTTGGTAGGGGTTTGCTTCTTT,CASSLVGVCFF
many,TRBV12-5,-,TRBJ2-5,TGTGCTAGTGGTTCCGGCAATAAACAAGAGACCCAGTACTTC,CASGSGNKQETQYF
few,TRBV20-1,-,TRBJ2-1,TGCAGTGCTAGCCGGGGTGGTCCCTACAATGAGCAGTTCTTC,CSASRGGPYNEQFF
many,TRBV7-2,-,TRBJ2-7,TGTGCCAGCAGCTTACCCCCTACCTACGAGCAGTACTTC,CASSLPPTYEQYF
many,TRBV6-5,TRBD2,TRBJ2-1,TGTGCCACCCGACGCGGGAGCTCCTACAATGAGCAGTTCTTC,CATRRGSSYNEQFF
many,TRBV21-1,-,TRBJ2-1,TGTGCCAGCAGCAGGAGGGACAGCCGGGGCGACAATGAGCAGTTCTTC,CASSRRDSRGDNEQFF
many,TRBV2,-,TRBJ2-2,TGTGCCAGCACCCAAGGTGGCAGAATAAGCACCGGGGAGCTGTTTTTT,CASTQGGRISTGELFF
few,TRBV7-2,TRBD2,TRBJ2-1,TGTGCCAGCAGCCACGGGACTAGCAGCTACAATGAGCAGTTCTTC,CASSHGTSSYNEQFF
many,TRBV28,TRBD1,TRBJ1-4,TGTGCCAGCAGTTCACCGGGACAGGGTGCAACTAATGAAAAACTGTTTTTT,CASSSPGQGATNEKLFF
few,TRBV7-2,-,TRBJ2-1,TGTGCCAGCAGCTTAGGACACCCCTCCTACAATGAGCAGTTCTTC,CASSLGHPSYNEQFF
few,TRBV5-1,-,TRBJ2-2,TGCGCCAGCAGCACAAGTAACACCGGGGAGCTGTTTTTT,CASSTSNTGELFF
-,TRBV20-1,-,TRBJ1-2,TGCAGTGCTAGACTGGGATTCCCCCAGGCGACCCTATCCGGCTACACCTTC,CSARLGFPQATLSGYTF
few,TRBV7-2,-,TRBJ1-1,TGTGCCAGCAGCTTAACCGGGATGGACACTGAAGCTTTCTTT,CASSLTGMDTEAFF
many,TRBV20-1,-,TRBJ2-5,TGCAGTGCTAGAGATCCCTCCCCTATGGGAGTACAAGAGACCCAGTACTTC,CSARDPSPMGVQETQYF
-,TRBV4-2,-,TRBJ2-4,TGTGCCAGCAGCCAAGCTGATACTGTAGCCAAAAACATTCAGTACTTC,CASSQADTVAKNIQYF